This T cell receptor beta chain is drawn from a study of blood T cell repertoires in COVID-19 (TCRdb year 2020). With regard to the full study: Collaborator samples came from the United States, Italy and Spain and covered acute and convalescent phases of COVID-19. Samples came from the ongoing ImmuneRACE study (first 160 participants) plus 1,254 subjects from 6 global collaborators. A de-identified subject ID, COVID-19 status, age in years and sex were almost always included in the sample metadata. Where available, HLA class I and class II types were taken from metadata supplied by the sample provider and were not determined by assay-based typing. Deeply sampled blood TCRbeta repertoires from subjects exposed to, actively infected with, or recovered from COVID-19 were included in the dataset. The repertoires were made available in a free public database intended to serve as a resource for research on the immune response to SARS-CoV-2. The material from the prospective study consisted of cDNA or gDNA derived from T cells, B-cell-depleted T cells, or PBMCs.

Participants in the prospective study were aged roughly 18 to 100 years, lived in about two dozen United States geographic areas, and enrolled through a virtual design. In the prospective study, participants were assigned to cohorts based on the clinical history participants reported in a screening survey and a study questionnaire. Recovered participants in ImmuneRACE Cohort 3 were defined as having two consecutive negative NP/OP PCR tests, clearance from a healthcare professional, or resolution of symptoms. In the prospective study, whole blood, serum and a nasopharyngeal or oropharyngeal swab were collected from each participant by mobile phlebotomists. Prospective study participants could optionally give additional blood draws and questionnaires over an approximately two-month period. Blood samples from the prospective study were shipped frozen or at room temperature prior to DNA extraction.

The immunoSEQ Assay, a bias-controlled multiplex PCR, was used to amplify TCRbeta CDR3 regions from genomic DNA. In the source study's methods: The number of nucleated cells in each sample was estimated from the amplification of reference gene primers within the assay. To quantify the absolute abundance of each unique TCRbeta CDR3 rearrangement, sequence reads were collapsed and filtered. For each sample, productive Simpson clonality was calculated as the square root of Simpson's diversity index across productive rearrangements. What TCRdb holds here is the immuneACCESS table cut down to in-frame rearrangements. Part of the clones is not present; checked against another copy, under half of the missing clones reflect an unresolved V gene, and the others are unexplained. The D gene and trimming were derived from the DNA, and the V and J assignments and clone size from that table. Present in this sample are fewer than 400,000 clones, just under 90% of which were seen just once. 1.5% to 2% of the sample belongs to the ten largest clones.

Results the study describes overall, beyond this receptor: How much clinical and demographic metadata was included differed by source and by participant, and the metadata was provided uncurated.

Turning to this clone: Its antigen specificity is not known. The sample holds no much larger clone one base away, and base qualities are not on file.

After removal of 6 bases from V and 6 bases from J, the junction retains 11 bases not matched to a gene. CDR1 and CDR2 are drawn from the germline V gene: SGHVS, FQNEAQ. The CDR3 measures 15 amino acids from cysteine to phenylalanine. Of all the DNA, just the CDR3 is kept, 45 bases in frame from base 1. The sequencing sample was made of PBMCs or T cells enriched from blood (not recorded which). The receptor was isolated from a woman in her 30s who had recovered from COVID-19. This receptor chain uses TRBV7-8 and TRBJ1-5, and 7 junctional nucleotides match TRBD1. The CDR3 here reads CASRPTGAQGQPQHF. In nucleotide form, the sequence is TGTGCCAGCAGACCCACAGGGGCCCAGGGTCAGCCCCAGCATTTT. Beyond the CDR3, the reference TRBV7-8 and TRBJ1-5 genes provide the residues; the full variable domain reads: GAGVSQSPRYKVAKRGQDVALRCDPISGHVSLFWYQQALGQGPEFLTYFQNEAQLDKSGLPSDRFFAERPEGSVSTLKIQRTQQEDSAVYLCASRPTGAQGQPQHFGDGTRLSIL.